Below, 20 T cell receptor beta chains from the same sample are listed, as sequenced in a study of cytomegalovirus exposure and HLA in healthy donors (dated 2017 in TCRdb). The receptor library was made with the immunoSEQ multiplex PCR assay. A mixture of 60 forward primers for TCR Vbeta segments and 13 reverse primers for TCR Jbeta segments was used in the multiplex PCR. This immuneACCESS table, as held by TCRdb, lists in-frame sequences with V and J called but not all clones. Of the missing ones, under half trace to an unresolved V gene in checked studies; the others have no known cause. The sample table records 150,000 to 200,000 clones; around 86% of these occur just once. In total, the top ten clones hold less than 1% of the sample. The sample comprised PBMCs. The origin of the receptors is a girl aged 2-10 years in good health and CMV-seropositive.

This clone appeared once. V and J are TRBV28 and TRBJ1-3; 8 bases map to TRBD1. CDR3 length: 16 residues. The V and J ends lost 1 base and 4 bases, in that order; junction bases with no gene match: 6. CDR1 is MDHEN and CDR2 is SYDVKM in the germline V gene. As DNA, the CDR3 is TGTGCCAGCAGTTTATTGCAGGGGGCGCAAGGAAACACCATATATTTT. Its protein is CASSLLQGAQGNTIYF.

The rearrangement links TRBV28 to TRBJ2-5, with TRBD2 as a possible D gene (5 bases). The CDR3 is 13 amino acids. V lost 5 bases and J lost 4, with 11 bases in between. Germline V lookup: CDR1 MDHEN, CDR2 SYDVKM. CDR3 nucleotides: TGTGCCAGCAGTCCCCGACTAAGAGAGACCCAGTACTTC. This encodes CASSPRLRETQYF.

This chain links TRBV7-8 with TRBJ2-6; perhaps TRBD2 as D (5 bases). CDR1 and CDR2 from the germline V gene are SGHVS and FQNEAQ. This CDR3 contains 16 residues. The V and J ends lost 1 base and 2 bases respectively, with 9 bases between them. The CDR3 region has the DNA TGTGCCAGCAGCTTAGGAGGGAACACTGGGGCCAACGTCCTGACTTTC. Its protein product is CASSLGGNTGANVLTF. Combining the CDR3 with reference TRBV7-8 and TRBJ2-6 gives the whole variable domain GAGVSQSPRYKVAKRGQDVALRCDPISGHVSLFWYQQALGQGPEFLTYFQNEAQLDKSGLPSDRFFAERPEGSVSTLKIQRTQQEDSAVYLCASSLGGNTGANVLTFGAGSRLTVL.

The V call is TRBV5-5, the J call TRBJ1-5; D gene uncertain. Between the trimmed V and J ends, which lost 0 bases and 0 bases, there was a span of 10 bases. The CDR3 contains 16 residues. Germline loops: CDR1 SGHKS, CDR2 YYEKEE (reference sequence). The CDR3 reads CASSLATPDSNQPQHF. CDR3 in DNA: TGTGCCAGCAGCTTGGCGACACCTGATAGCAATCAGCCCCAGCATTTT. The full variable domain, completed using reference TRBV5-5 and TRBJ1-5, is DAGVTQSPTHLIKTRGQQVTLRCSPISGHKSVSWYQQVLGQGPQFIFQYYEKEERGRGNFPDRFSARQFPNYSSELNVNALLLGDSALYLCASSLATPDSNQPQHFGDGTRLSIL.

This chain uses TRBV2 with TRBJ2-5; no clear D gene. CDR1 and CDR2 (germline): SNHLY, FYNNEI. V was pared by 5 bases and J by 2 bases, with 3 bases between. This CDR3 is built from 11 residues. The CDR3: CASSHQETQYF. The CDR3 DNA reads TGTGCCAGCAGTCATCAAGAGACCCAGTACTTC.

The rearrangement uses TRBV25-1 and TRBJ2-3; 8 nucleotides align to TRBD2. The germline CDR1 and CDR2 sequences are MGHDK and SYGVNS. There are 14 residues in the CDR3. The V segment lost 5 bases and the J segment 4 bases; nucleotides outside the gene matches: 5. The CDR3 DNA is TGTGCCAGCAGTAGTAGCGGGATCTCAGATACGCAGTATTTT. Its protein is CASSSSGISDTQYF.

V is TRBV6-5 and J is TRBJ1-2; 7 bases are a match to TRBD1. The V gene end was trimmed by 4 bases and the J gene end by 12 bases; junction bases not matched to a gene: 14. The CDR3 has 14 amino acids. Germline V gene data show CDR1 as MNHEY and CDR2 as SVGAGI. Here the CDR3 DNA reads TGTGCCAGCAGTTTCTCCACCCGACAGGGCGAAGACACCTTC. Translated, it gives CASSFSTRQGEDTF.

This chain joins TRBV19 and TRBJ2-1; 14 bases match TRBD2. This CDR3 has 20 residues. V lost 5 bases and J lost 6; bases outside the gene matches: 18. CDR1 and CDR2 from the germline V gene are LNHDA and SQIVND (reference sequence). CDR3 sequence: CASSVPGLAGVGSRGNEQFF. The CDR3 nucleotides are TGTGCCAGTAGTGTTCCGGGACTAGCGGGAGTAGGGTCAAGGGGCAATGAGCAGTTCTTC.

The chain combines TRBV4-2 with TRBJ2-3; 7 nucleotides line up with TRBD1. V shed 0 bases and J 6 bases; nucleotides not matched to a gene: 6. Germline V gene sequence: CDR1 LGHNA, CDR2 YNFKEQ. The CDR3 is 15 residues long. As DNA, the CDR3 is TGTGCCAGCAGCCAAGAGACAGGGACCCCCGATACGCAGTATTTT. As protein: CASSQETGTPDTQYF.

This clone was detected only a few times. V is TRBV5-1 and J is TRBJ2-1, with D perhaps TRBD2 (5 bases). Trimming removed 0 bases from V and 8 bases from J, with 15 bases in between. This CDR3 has 15 residues. CDR1 is SGHRS, CDR2 YFSETQ, per germline. The CDR3 region has the DNA TGCGCCAGCAGCTTGGCCGGTGGGAGTGCGTATGAGCAGTTCTTC. Translated: CASSLAGGSAYEQFF.

The chain couples TRBV11-2 to TRBJ2-1, with 14 bases matching TRBD2. CDR3 length equals 17 residues. The V and J ends lost 4 bases and 0 bases, in that order; junction bases with no gene match: 2. Per the germline V gene, CDR1 is SGHAT and CDR2 is FQNNGV. In DNA, the CDR3 is TGTGCCAGCAGCTACGGGACTAGCGGGAGCTCCTACAATGAGCAGTTCTTC. The encoded protein is CASSYGTSGSSYNEQFF.

The chain combines TRBV6-1 with TRBJ1-2; D not resolved. The CDR3 sequence is 15 residues long. Germline assignment: CDR1 MNHNS and CDR2 SASEGT. Trimming left V 0 bases short and J 5 bases short, with 13 bases between. The CDR3 sequence is CASSEAAGDSYGYTF. CDR3 DNA sequence: TGTGCCAGCAGTGAAGCTGCGGGTGACTCTTATGGCTACACCTTC.

The gene calls are TRBV28 and TRBJ2-3; possible D gene TRBD1, 5 bases. Looked up from germline, CDR1 is MDHEN and CDR2 is SYDVKM. The CDR3 covers 15 residues. V gave up 6 bases and J gave up 3 bases, with 16 bases separating them. For the CDR3, the DNA is TGTGCCAGCAGCCCATCAGCCCCAGGGACAGATACGCAGTATTTT. Its translation is CASSPSAPGTDTQYF.

The chain employs TRBV29-1 and TRBJ2-2; D perhaps matches TRBD1 (5 bases). V lost 6 bases and J lost 4, with 15 bases in between. Germline V gene data show CDR1 as SQVTM and CDR2 as ANQGSEA. The CDR3 sequence is 14 residues long. The CDR3 is CSVDLREGTGELFF. The CDR3 nucleotides are TGCAGCGTAGACCTCAGGGAAGGCACCGGGGAGCTGTTTTTT.

V is TRBV5-4 and J is TRBJ2-7; maybe TRBD1 (7 bases). The germline CDR1 and CDR2 sequences are SGHNT and YYREEE (reference sequence). This CDR3 has 14 amino acids. Trimming took 4 bases from V and 4 from J, leaving 15 bases between them. The DNA of the CDR3 is TGTGCCAGCAGCCCCGGCAGGGGGGTATACGAGCAGTACTTC. This sequence encodes CASSPGRGVYEQYF. Filled out from reference TRBV5-4 and TRBJ2-7, the complete variable domain reads ETGVTQSPTHLIKTRGQQVTLRCSSQSGHNTVSWYQQALGQGPQFIFQYYREEENGRGNFPPRFSGLQFPNYSSELNVNALELDDSALYLCASSPGRGVYEQYFGPGTRLTVT.

Regarding this clone: This CDR3 is also generated by other DNA sequences in the sample. The rearrangement joins TRBV5-1 to TRBJ2-1; D is unresolved. The V and J ends lost 2 bases and 4 bases respectively, with 7 bases between them. Germline V CDR1 and CDR2: SGHRS, YFSETQ. This CDR3 contains 13 residues. The chain's CDR3 is CASSFGSYNEQFF. In DNA form, the CDR3 reads TGCGCCAGCAGCTTTGGCAGTTACAATGAGCAGTTCTTC.

This clone was recorded only once. V is TRBV30 and J is TRBJ2-3, with TRBD2 as a possible D gene (5 bases). Germline V gene data show CDR1 as GTSNPN and CDR2 as SVGIG (reference sequence). The CDR3 consists of 13 residues. Trimming took 8 bases from V and 0 from J, leaving 12 bases between them. This chain's CDR3 is CAAEWTSTDTQYF. The CDR3 DNA reads TGTGCCGCTGAGTGGACTAGCACAGATACGCAGTATTTT.

The V gene is TRBV30, the J gene TRBJ1-5; 9 nucleotides match TRBD1. The V segment lost 2 bases and the J segment 6 bases; nucleotides outside the gene matches: 14. The germline CDR1 and CDR2 sequences are GTSNPN and SVGIG (reference sequence). CDR3 length equals 17 residues. The CDR3 region has the DNA TGTGCCTGGAGTTCCCCTATTGGGACAGGGTACGGTCAGCCCCAGCATTTT. It specifies CAWSSPIGTGYGQPQHF. Full variable domain (rest looked up from reference TRBV30 and TRBJ1-5): SQTIHQWPATLVQPVGSPLSLECTVEGTSNPNLYWYRQAAGRGLQLLFYSVGIGQISSEVPQNLSASRPQDRQFILSSKKLLLSDSGFYLCAWSSPIGTGYGQPQHFGDGTRLSIL.

The V gene is TRBV4-1, the J gene TRBJ1-3, with 9 bases that match TRBD1. This CDR3 has 17 amino acids. From germline, CDR1 is MGHRA and CDR2 YSYEKL. Trimming removed 1 base from V and 2 bases from J; junction bases left unmatched: 6. The CDR3 reads CASSQARTGVPGNTIYF. The CDR3 coding sequence is TGCGCCAGCAGCCAAGCTCGGACAGGGGTTCCTGGAAACACCATATATTTT.

DNA of the CDR3: TGTGCCAGCAGTTACCGGGACAGGGTATCGCCCCAGCATTTT. Translated: CASSYRDRVSPQHF. The V and J genes are TRBV6-6 and TRBJ1-5, with TRBD1 matching 9 bases. V was pared by 2 bases and J by 9 bases, with 5 bases of the junction left unmatched. This CDR3 has 14 amino acids. Per the germline V gene, CDR1 is MNHNY and CDR2 is SVGAGI (reference sequence).